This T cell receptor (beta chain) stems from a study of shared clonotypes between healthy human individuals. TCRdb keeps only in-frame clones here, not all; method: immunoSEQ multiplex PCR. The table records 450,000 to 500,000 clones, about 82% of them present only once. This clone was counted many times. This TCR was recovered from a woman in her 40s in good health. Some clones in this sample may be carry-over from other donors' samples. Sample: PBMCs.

Here the CDR3 DNA reads TGTGCCAGCTCCCGGTCGGGCGGGGCCCAAGAGACCCAGTACTTC. This gives the protein CASSRSGGAQETQYF. This sequence joins TRBV18 and TRBJ2-5; TRBD2 might be the D (6 bases). Trimming shortened V by 6 bases and J by 1 base, and 15 bases separated the two germline ends. The germline V gene has CDR1 KGHSH and CDR2 LQKENI. The CDR3 runs to 15 residues.